This T cell receptor (beta chain) was documented in a study of blood T cells in healthy people across ages. Study findings and constraints: The unsorted PBMCs prevented any conclusive comparison of naive versus antigen-experienced cells. Age showed a roughly linear inverse relationship with TCR beta diversity per million T cells.

Deletions cut 2 bases from V and 6 bases from J, with 10 bases between. Germline V gives CDR1 SGHDN, CDR2 FVKESK. CDR3 size: 14 residues. Concerning this clonotype itself: Its target is not known.

With a J-beta primer mix and a sample-barcoded 5' primer, a second PCR ran about 6 to 11 cycles. Every sample gave at least 2.5 million paired-end reads containing CDR3. MiXCR, run by TCRdb on the 5' RACE reads, gives a single entry per CDR3 protein. The sample carries 750,000 or so distinct CDR3 sequences, approximately 25% recorded once. A further study also used this sample, focusing on T cells of mothers and their children. As that report states: The study obtained over 8 million TCR beta CDR3 reads per mother and 3 million to 3.5 million per child.

This sequence was found in a boy between 10 and 17 years old in good health. Sequenced material: blood. The chain links TRBV14 to TRBJ2-2; TRBD2 is a possible D gene (5 bases). CDR3: CASSQTGRAGELFF. CDR3 bases: TGTGCCAGCAGCCAAACCGGGCGGGCCGGGGAGCTGTTTTTT.